This TCR beta chain is drawn from a study of shared clonotypes between healthy human individuals. Study context: The donor group consisted of two women and a few men, aged 18 to 49. The study's findings and limits: It was the few donors that limited the genetic and exposure-history diversity represented. Rarefaction showed sorted-subset sequencing was incomplete despite large depth.

In the CD4+ fraction, cells were divided into CD45RA+ naive and CD45RA-negative memory subsets. This clone appeared once. The antigen remains unidentified. Assay: immunoSEQ multiplex PCR; the TCRdb copy retains only in-frame clones and omits some. The sample records 2 million to 2.5 million clones, about nine tenths being singletons. The germline CDR1 and CDR2 sequences are LGHNA and YSLEER. The CDR3 consists of 16 residues. V dropped 0 bases and J dropped 4; count of bases not matched to a gene: 5. What was sequenced was naive CD4+ T cells from PBMCs. Subset defined: CD45RA+ positively selected. The rearrangement uses TRBV4-3 and TRBJ2-1; 8 bases are shared with TRBD2. The sequence came from a man younger than 35 in good health. Some clones in this sample may be carry-over from other donors' samples. CDR3: CASSQEASGLYNEQFF. In DNA form, the CDR3 reads TGCGCCAGCAGCCAAGAGGCTAGCGGGTTGTACAATGAGCAGTTCTTC.